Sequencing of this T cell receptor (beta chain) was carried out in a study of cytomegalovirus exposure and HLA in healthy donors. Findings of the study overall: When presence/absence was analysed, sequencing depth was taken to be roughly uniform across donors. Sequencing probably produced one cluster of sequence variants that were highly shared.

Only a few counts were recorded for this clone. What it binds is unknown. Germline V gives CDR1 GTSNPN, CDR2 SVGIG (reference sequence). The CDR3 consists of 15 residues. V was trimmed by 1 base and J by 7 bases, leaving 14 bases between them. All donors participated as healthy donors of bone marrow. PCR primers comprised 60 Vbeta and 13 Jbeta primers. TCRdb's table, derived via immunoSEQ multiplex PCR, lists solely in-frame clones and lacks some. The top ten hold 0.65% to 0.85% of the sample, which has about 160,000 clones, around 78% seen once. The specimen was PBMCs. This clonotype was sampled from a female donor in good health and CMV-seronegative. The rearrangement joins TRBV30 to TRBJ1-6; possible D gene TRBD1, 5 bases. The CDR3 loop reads CAWSESDRRNSPLHF. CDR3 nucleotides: TGTGCCTGGAGTGAAAGCGACAGACGCAATTCACCCCTCCACTTT.